The present T cell receptor (beta chain) was sequenced within a study of OX40 agonist ivuxolimab in advanced cancers. Study information: Males comprised approximately 84% of the group, whose mean age was approximately 61 years (range 23 to 79). Eligibility rules accepted prior anti-PD-1, anti-PD-L1 or anti-CTLA-4 therapy, and around 40% had some.

Study-wide points: There was clonal expansion of CD4+ and CD8+ blood T cells by week 6 at 0.1 to 3.0 mg/kg.

CDR3 size: 15 residues. The germline gives CDR1 MNHEY, CDR2 SMNVEV (reference sequence). The V end was cut by 6 bases, the J end by 4 bases, with 18 bases between. As to this clone: What it binds is unknown.

The repertoire was sequenced with immunoSEQ multiplex PCR; TCRdb's copy has only in-frame clones and lacks some. Among fewer than 30,000 clones listed, 73% were seen once. The J gene is TRBJ1-2, the V gene TRBV27; D may be TRBD1 (6 bases). The sample in question was CD4+ or CD8+ T cells sorted from blood, obtained in a trial of the OX40 agonist ivuxolimab. This TCR derives from an adult with an advanced solid tumor such as melanoma, head and neck, liver or kidney cancer. CDR3 region: CASRRTGQLIYGYTF. The CDR3 region has the DNA TGTGCCAGCAGACGAACCGGACAGCTCATCTATGGCTACACCTTC.